The 10 T cell receptor beta chains reported below all come from one sample, sequenced in a study of cytomegalovirus exposure and HLA in healthy donors. It was with 60 Vbeta and 13 Jbeta primers that the PCR ran. The method was immunoSEQ multiplex PCR; TCRdb's version includes in-frame clones alone and lacks a portion of them. The sample lists about 240,000 clones, 80% to 85% seen once, with under 8% in the top ten. The sequenced sample consisted of PBMCs. These receptors originate from a woman aged 55-69 years in good health and CMV-seropositive.

This chain uses TRBV10-3 with TRBJ2-2, with 12 bases fitting TRBD1. The junction had 12 bases not matched to a gene; V was cut back by 10 bases and J by 3 bases. Per germline, CDR1 ENHRY and CDR2 SYGVKD. The CDR3 sequence is 17 residues long. Written as DNA, the CDR3 is TGTGCCACCAACCTCCGCGGGACAGGGGGCGACACCGGGGAGCTGTTTTTT. It codes for CATNLRGTGGDTGELFF.

The chain employs TRBV7-2 and TRBJ1-2; D unresolved. The V gene lost 1 base and the J gene lost 0 bases, with 9 bases spanning the gap. The germline V gene encodes CDR1 SGHTA and CDR2 FQGNSA. The CDR3 spans 15 residues. CDR3 protein: CASSLGGLANYGYTF. The CDR3, as DNA: TGTGCCAGCAGCTTAGGAGGTTTAGCTAACTATGGCTACACCTTC. The full variable domain, with the rest looked up from reference TRBV7-2 and TRBJ1-2, is GAGVSQSPSNKVTEKGKDVELRCDPISGHTALYWYRQSLGQGLEFLIYFQGNSAPDKSGLPSDRFSAERTGGSVSTLTIQRTQQEDSAVYLCASSLGGLANYGYTFGSGTRLTVV.

The chain combines TRBV4-1 with TRBJ1-2; D gene unclear. V lost 2 bases to trimming and J lost 7 bases, with 17 bases between them. This CDR3 region has 15 residues. The germline V gene encodes CDR1 MGHRA and CDR2 YSYEKL. CDR3 coding DNA: TGCGCCAGCAGCCAACCCGGCCGGGGTCTTGGTGGCTACACCTTC. It is translated as CASSQPGRGLGGYTF.

The gene calls are TRBV7-2 and TRBJ2-1; 7 bases are a match to TRBD2. J lost 7 bases, V lost 2 bases, and 11 bases had no gene match. Germline CDR1 and CDR2: SGHTA and FQGNSA. The CDR3 runs to 16 residues. The chain's CDR3 is CASSLLAGAALNEQFF. The CDR3 nucleotides are TGTGCCAGCAGCTTACTTGCGGGAGCTGCTTTGAATGAGCAGTTCTTC. Filled out from reference TRBV7-2 and TRBJ2-1, the complete variable domain reads GAGVSQSPSNKVTEKGKDVELRCDPISGHTALYWYRQSLGQGLEFLIYFQGNSAPDKSGLPSDRFSAERTGGSVSTLTIQRTQQEDSAVYLCASSLLAGAALNEQFFGPGTRLTVL.

The chain recombines TRBV30 with TRBJ2-1; D perhaps matches TRBD1 (6 bases). The germline V gene has CDR1 GTSNPN and CDR2 SVGIG (reference sequence). The ends were cut back, 1 base at V and 3 bases at J, with 13 bases in the middle. There are 15 residues in the CDR3. CDR3: CAWSAGQGNYNEQFF. The CDR3 coding sequence is TGTGCCTGGAGTGCAGGGCAGGGGAACTACAATGAGCAGTTCTTC.

This chain uses TRBV28 with TRBJ1-2; maybe TRBD1 (5 bases). Trimming took off 2 bases at V and 6 bases at J, with 13 bases between the two ends. This CDR3 is built from 14 residues. Germline lookup yields CDR1 MDHEN and CDR2 SYDVKM. CDR3 region: CASSLGDLLDGYTF. The CDR3 region has the DNA TGTGCCAGCAGTTTAGGGGACTTACTCGATGGCTACACCTTC.

This clone was seen only once. Other DNA sequences in the sample encode the same CDR3. The chain carries TRBV5-1 and TRBJ1-1; the match to TRBD1 covers 7 bases. Germline CDR1 reads SGHRS; CDR2 reads YFSETQ. This CDR3 has 15 residues. Trimming at V came to 0 bases and at J to 4 bases, leaving 6 bases not matched to a gene. CDR3 amino acids: CASSLGPAGGTEAFF. As DNA, the CDR3 is TGCGCCAGCAGCTTGGGACCGGCAGGGGGCACTGAAGCTTTCTTT.

This chain joins TRBV9 and TRBJ2-1; 12 bases match TRBD2. V dropped 4 bases and J dropped 4; count of bases not matched to a gene: 9. The CDR3 consists of 17 residues. Germline V CDR1 and CDR2: SGDLS, YYNGEE. CDR3 in DNA: TGTGCCAGCAGCCTTAGGACTAGCGGGATCCGATACAATGAGCAGTTCTTC. This gives the protein CASSLRTSGIRYNEQFF.

The rearrangement links TRBV7-9 to TRBJ1-3; D gene ambiguous. V was clipped by 1 base and J by 0 bases, with 10 bases between them. This CDR3 spans 16 amino acids. Germline CDR1 reads SEHNR; CDR2 reads FQNEAQ (reference sequence). The CDR3 here is CASSLGRPNSGNTIYF. The CDR3 nucleotides read TGTGCCAGCAGCTTAGGGCGGCCGAACTCTGGAAACACCATATATTTT. Looking up the rest from reference TRBV7-9 and TRBJ1-3 gives the full variable domain: DTGVSQNPRHKITKRGQNVTFRCDPISEHNRLYWYRQTLGQGPEFLTYFQNEAQLEKSRLLSDRFSAERPKGSFSTLEIQRTEQGDSAMYLCASSLGRPNSGNTIYFGEGSWLTVV.

CDR3 residues: CASSLNRGGEKLFF. For the CDR3, the DNA is TGCGCCAGCAGCTTGAATAGGGGGGGAGAAAAACTGTTTTTT. The rearrangement uses TRBV5-1 and TRBJ1-4, with D maybe TRBD1 (6 bases). The V end was cut by 1 base, the J end by 8 bases, with 12 bases between. CDR1 and CDR2 from the germline V gene are SGHRS and YFSETQ. The CDR3 spans 14 residues.